This T cell receptor (beta chain) was captured in a study of response to subunit inactivated influenza vaccine. V lost 1 base to trimming and J lost 3 bases, with 17 bases between them. Germline CDR1 reads SQVTM; CDR2 reads ANQGSEA. The CDR3 extends over 16 amino acids. MiXCR, run by TCRdb on the RT-PCR reads, gives a single entry per CDR3 protein. The table has hundreds of thousands of distinct CDR3 sequences, approximately 15% seen once. The rearrangement links TRBV29-1 to TRBJ2-3; D might be TRBD1 or TRBD2, each matching 5 bases. The clonotype comes from a man aged 50 or older who received an inactivated influenza vaccine. This specimen was PBMCs from blood, taken less than 15 days before vaccination. In DNA form, the CDR3 reads TGCAGCGTTGAAGGAGGGTCAGGGTGGGGGACAGATACGCAGTATTTT. This sequence encodes CSVEGGSGWGTDTQYF.